Following are 30 T cell receptor beta chains from one sample sequenced in a study of cytomegalovirus exposure and HLA in healthy donors. Primers: 60 Vbeta forward and 13 Jbeta reverse. Some clones are missing from TCRdb's copy, which holds only in-frame ones; the method was immunoSEQ multiplex PCR. The sample shows 200,000 to 250,000 clones, around 83% of them seen only once. Source material: PBMCs. All receptors come from a woman in her forties or fifties in good health and CMV-seropositive.

Only one count was recorded for this clone. V and J are TRBV5-6 and TRBJ1-1, with 7 bases identical to TRBD1. Germline V gene data show CDR1 as SGHDT and CDR2 as YYEEEE. Unmatched junction bases numbered 7, after V lost 5 bases and J lost 6 bases. The CDR3 is made up of 13 amino acids. The CDR3: CASSIDRVPEAFF. The CDR3 DNA follows: TGTGCCAGCAGTATTGACAGGGTGCCTGAAGCTTTCTTT.

V and J are TRBV7-8 and TRBJ2-5, with TRBD1 matching 9 bases. The ends lost 1 base at V and 4 bases at J; junction bases unmatched: 10. Germline V gene data show CDR1 as SGHVS and CDR2 as FQNEAQ. The CDR3 has 17 residues. Here the CDR3 reads CASSLGTGTGKRETQYF. The CDR3 DNA follows: TGTGCCAGCAGCTTAGGGACCGGGACAGGGAAGAGAGAGACCCAGTACTTC.

CDR3 nucleotide sequence: TGTGCCAGCAGCTTATCAGGGATTCAAGAGACCCAGTACTTC. This encodes CASSLSGIQETQYF. V is TRBV11-2 and J is TRBJ2-5; D is possibly TRBD1 (5 bases). CDR3 size: 14 residues. V was cut by 2 bases and J by 2 bases, with 9 bases left in between. The germline V gene has CDR1 SGHAT and CDR2 FQNNGV.

The chain has TRBV19 and TRBJ2-2; TRBD2 matches 7 bases. The germline V gene has CDR1 LNHDA and CDR2 SQIVND (reference sequence). This CDR3 is built from 11 residues. Germline trimming cut 10 bases from V and 7 bases from J; bases unmatched to any gene: 3. The CDR3 spells CATGGGGELFF. The CDR3, as DNA: TGTGCCACGGGGGGAGGCGGGGAGCTGTTTTTT.

J is TRBJ1-1 and V is TRBV6-5; D remains ambiguous. V was cut by 8 bases and J by 4 bases, with 14 bases left in between. Per the germline V gene, CDR1 is MNHEY and CDR2 is SVGAGI. This CDR3 contains 13 residues. The CDR3 loop reads CASAPGRATEAFF. Written as DNA, the CDR3 is TGTGCCAGCGCCCCCGGGCGGGCCACTGAAGCTTTCTTT.

This rearrangement joins TRBV6-6 to TRBJ2-1, with 8 bases fitting TRBD1. The ends lost 8 bases at V and 2 bases at J; junction bases unmatched: 8. Looked up from germline, CDR1 is MNHNY and CDR2 is SVGAGI (reference sequence). There are 15 residues in the CDR3. CDR3 region: CASCTGTGAYNEQFF. CDR3 bases: TGTGCCAGCTGTACCGGGACAGGAGCCTACAATGAGCAGTTCTTC.

The CDR3 loop reads CAWSLTVTYGYTF. CDR3 DNA sequence: TGTGCCTGGAGCCTTACAGTTACCTATGGCTACACCTTC. The chain carries TRBV30 and TRBJ1-2; D unresolved. From germline, CDR1 is GTSNPN and CDR2 SVGIG (reference sequence). Trimming cost V 3 bases and J 4 bases, with 12 bases left between them. CDR3 length: 13 residues. The full variable domain, completed using reference TRBV30 and TRBJ1-2, is SQTIHQWPATLVQPVGSPLSLECTVEGTSNPNLYWYRQAAGRGLQLLFYSVGIGQISSEVPQNLSASRPQDRQFILSSKKLLLSDSGFYLCAWSLTVTYGYTFGSGTRLTVV.

The V gene is TRBV6-1, the J gene TRBJ2-1, with TRBD2 identical over 7 bases. Trimming took 4 bases from V and 7 from J; bases not matched to a gene: 10. This CDR3 spans 15 amino acids. Germline CDR1 and CDR2: MNHNS and SASEGT. The CDR3 reads CASSVPRGVVNEQFF. The CDR3 DNA reads as TGTGCCAGCAGTGTGCCCCGGGGGGTCGTAAATGAGCAGTTCTTC.

V and J are TRBV5-5 and TRBJ1-3; D unclear. This CDR3 contains 15 residues. V was shortened by 1 base and J by 2 bases, with 10 bases between the two germline ends. Germline V gene lookup returns CDR1 SGHKS and CDR2 YYEKEE (reference sequence). The CDR3 DNA follows: TGTGCCAGCAGCTTGCCCGGGAGAGCTGGAAACACCATATATTTT. Translation gives CASSLPGRAGNTIYF. The full variable domain, its missing parts supplied by reference TRBV5-5 and TRBJ1-3, is DAGVTQSPTHLIKTRGQQVTLRCSPISGHKSVSWYQQVLGQGPQFIFQYYEKEERGRGNFPDRFSARQFPNYSSELNVNALLLGDSALYLCASSLPGRAGNTIYFGEGSWLTVV.

The CDR3 bases are TGTGCCAGCAGTGTAAGGGGCACTGAAGCTTTCTTT. This sequence encodes CASSVRGTEAFF. J is TRBJ1-1 and V is TRBV25-1, with D tentatively TRBD1 (5 bases). CDR1 and CDR2 from the germline V gene are MGHDK and SYGVNS. The CDR3 totals 12 residues. Trimming took 4 bases from V and 4 from J, leaving 7 bases between them.

This clone was recorded a few times. The V gene is TRBV18, the J gene TRBJ2-2; 10 bases are a match to TRBD1. The CDR3 has 17 residues. V was pared by 1 base and J by 4 bases, with 6 bases of the junction left unmatched. Germline values: CDR1 KGHSH, CDR2 LQKENI. CDR3 DNA: TGTGCCAGCTCACCACTATCCGGGACAGGGGTCACCGGGGAGCTGTTTTTT. Its protein is CASSPLSGTGVTGELFF.

V and J are TRBV9 and TRBJ1-1, with 11 bases that match TRBD1. The CDR3 contains 16 residues. V dropped 2 bases and J dropped 5; count of bases not matched to a gene: 8. Germline V gene lookup returns CDR1 SGDLS and CDR2 YYNGEE. The CDR3 DNA sequence: TGTGCCAGCAGCGTGGGGACAGGGGGAGTGTGGACTGAAGCTTTCTTT. Protein sequence: CASSVGTGGVWTEAFF. The full variable domain, rest sourced from reference TRBV9 and TRBJ1-1, is DSGVTQTPKHLITATGQRVTLRCSPRSGDLSVYWYQQSLDQGLQFLIQYYNGEERAKGNILERFSAQQFPDLHSELNLSSLELGDSALYFCASSVGTGGVWTEAFFGQGTRLTVV.

The chain couples TRBV30 to TRBJ2-3; no definite D call. Trimming pared 3 bases from V and 2 bases from J, leaving 15 bases between. Germline V gene lookup returns CDR1 GTSNPN and CDR2 SVGIG (reference sequence). The CDR3 is made up of 15 amino acids. CDR3 amino acids: CAWSPATSNTDTQYF. CDR3 coding DNA: TGTGCCTGGAGCCCCGCAACTTCGAACACAGATACGCAGTATTTT.

The V gene is TRBV18, the J gene TRBJ1-5, with TRBD1 as a possible D gene (6 bases). V was trimmed by 5 bases and J by 3 bases, leaving 14 bases between them. The CDR3 totals 15 residues. CDR1 is KGHSH, CDR2 LQKENI, per germline. CDR3 loop: CASSAAGVINQPQHF. In nucleotides, the CDR3 is TGTGCCAGCTCAGCTGCAGGGGTTATCAATCAGCCCCAGCATTTT.

The rearrangement uses TRBV9 and TRBJ2-5; D possibly corresponds to TRBD2 (5 bases). Germline V CDR1 and CDR2: SGDLS, YYNGEE. This CDR3 spans 14 amino acids. Deletions cut 4 bases from V and 2 bases from J, with 12 bases between. The CDR3 here is CASSLQPGQETQYF. In DNA, the CDR3 is TGTGCCAGCAGCCTTCAACCGGGACAAGAGACCCAGTACTTC.

The chain links TRBV9 to TRBJ2-5, with a possible D match to TRBD1 (7 bases). This CDR3 contains 15 residues. Germline lookup yields CDR1 SGDLS and CDR2 YYNGEE. V was trimmed by 3 bases and J by 5 bases, leaving 17 bases between them. CDR3 coding DNA: TGTGCCAGCAGCGCCACGACAGGAGGGGGCGAGACCCAGTACTTC. Protein product: CASSATTGGGETQYF.

The rearrangement links TRBV28 to TRBJ2-7; D not resolved. CDR3 size: 15 residues. The V end lost 4 bases, the J end lost 0 bases, and 13 bases lay between the germline ends. Germline CDR1 MDHEN, CDR2 SYDVKM. The CDR3 spells CASSYETQSSYEQYF. CDR3 bases: TGTGCCAGCAGTTACGAGACACAAAGCTCCTACGAGCAGTACTTC.

This clone appeared a few times. V usage is TRBV18 and J usage is TRBJ1-2; 8 bases map to TRBD1. V was pared by 3 bases and J by 4 bases, with 10 bases of the junction left unmatched. The germline CDR1 and CDR2 sequences are KGHSH and LQKENI. The CDR3 runs 16 residues. The CDR3 loop reads CASSPQGGQGVYGYTF. The CDR3 DNA is TGTGCCAGCTCACCCCAGGGAGGACAGGGAGTCTATGGCTACACCTTC. The entire variable domain, with the rest obtained from reference TRBV18 and TRBJ1-2, is as follows: NAGVMQNPRHLVRRRGQEARLRCSPMKGHSHVYWYRQLPEEGLKFMVYLQKENIIDESGMPKERFSAEFPKEGPSILRIQQVVRGDSAAYFCASSPQGGQGVYGYTFGSGTRLTVV.

This clone was seen once. V usage is TRBV19 and J usage is TRBJ2-5; the match to TRBD2 covers 8 bases. With 1 base clipped from V and 2 bases from J, the junction kept 3 bases outside the gene matches. This CDR3 has 15 amino acids. Germline lookup yields CDR1 LNHDA and CDR2 SQIVND (reference sequence). The DNA for the CDR3 is TGTGCCAGTAGTATAGGTGGACTAGCTCAAGAGACCCAGTACTTC. The encoded protein is CASSIGGLAQETQYF.

V usage is TRBV5-4 and J usage is TRBJ1-4; D unclear. This CDR3 is 15 amino acids long. Looked up from germline, CDR1 is SGHNT and CDR2 is YYREEE (reference sequence). V dropped 0 bases and J dropped 1 base, with 7 bases sitting between them. The CDR3 here is CASSLEEGTNEKLFF. The DNA of the CDR3 is TGTGCCAGCAGCTTGGAAGAGGGAACTAATGAAAAACTGTTTTTT.

The chain couples TRBV19 to TRBJ1-5; D remains unclear. Germline V gene sequence: CDR1 LNHDA, CDR2 SQIVND (reference sequence). The V end was cut by 6 bases, the J end by 7 bases, with 13 bases between. The CDR3 sequence is 13 residues long. The CDR3, as DNA: TGTGCCAGTAGGACTAATGGTGGGCAGCCCCAGCATTTT. Protein sequence: CASRTNGGQPQHF.

The chain has TRBV5-4 and TRBJ2-5; TRBD2 is a possible D gene (6 bases). V lost 2 bases, J lost 2 bases, and 13 bases lay in between. The CDR3 contains 15 residues. CDR1 is SGHNT, CDR2 YYREEE, per germline (reference sequence). CDR3 protein: CASSFRRGVQETQYF. The CDR3 nucleotides are TGTGCCAGCAGCTTTAGGCGGGGCGTACAAGAGACCCAGTACTTC.

This clone has a single count. The chain employs TRBV2 and TRBJ2-2; D remains unclear. CDR1 and CDR2 (germline): SNHLY, FYNNEI. CDR3 length equals 15 residues. V lost 0 bases and J lost 7, with 12 bases in between. The CDR3 spells CASSEAVRMHGELFF. Here the CDR3 DNA reads TGTGCCAGCAGTGAAGCTGTGAGAATGCACGGGGAGCTGTTTTTT.

This clone turned up a few times. The CDR3 sequence: CASSPPTGGDTEAFF. CDR3 in DNA: TGTGCCAGCTCACCACCCACAGGGGGGGACACTGAAGCTTTCTTT. This chain joins TRBV18 and TRBJ1-1, with 8 bases that match TRBD1. The CDR3 extends over 15 amino acids. Trimming took 0 bases from V and 3 from J; bases not matched to a gene: 3. Germline CDR1 reads KGHSH; CDR2 reads LQKENI.

V and J are TRBV5-1 and TRBJ2-4; weak D call: TRBD1 (6 bases). Per germline, CDR1 SGHRS and CDR2 YFSETQ. V gave up 2 bases and J gave up 8 bases, with 14 bases separating them. This CDR3 region has 14 residues. CDR3 DNA: TGCGCCAGCAGCTTAGGGCAGGGGTCGGACATTCAGTACTTC. Translation gives CASSLGQGSDIQYF.

This sequence joins TRBV12-5 and TRBJ1-5, with no clear D. Germline lookup yields CDR1 LGHNT and CDR2 FRNRAP. The V gene lost 3 bases and the J gene lost 2 bases, with 11 bases spanning the gap. CDR3 size: 15 residues. This CDR3 is CASGLWEHGNQPQHF. The DNA for the CDR3 is TGTGCTAGTGGTTTATGGGAGCATGGCAATCAGCCCCAGCATTTT.

As concerns this clone: One end of the junction fails to match germline, which may point to a read error. V usage is TRBV4-1 and J usage is TRBJ2-7; 9 bases are shared with TRBD2. The length of the CDR3 is 16 residues. Germline values: CDR1 MGHRA, CDR2 YSYEKL. For the CDR3, the DNA is TGTGCCAGCAGCCAAGACGAAACTAGCGGGTTCTACGAGCAGTACTTC. The encoded protein is CASSQDETSGFYEQYF.

This clone occurred once. The chain uses TRBV2 and TRBJ1-1; 7 bases match TRBD1. The CDR3 loop spans 14 amino acids. The germline V gene has CDR1 SNHLY and CDR2 FYNNEI. Trimming took 6 bases from V and 3 from J; bases not matched to a gene: 7. The CDR3 coding sequence is TGTGCCAGCAGCGCAGGGGGTGAGGACACTGAAGCTTTCTTT. It encodes CASSAGGEDTEAFF.

CDR3 residues: CASGTVNYGYTF. DNA of the CDR3: TGCGCCAGCGGGACAGTTAACTATGGCTACACCTTC. The V call is TRBV5-1, the J call TRBJ1-2; 7 positions match TRBD1. V trimming: 7 bases; J trimming: 1 base; junction bases outside the gene matches: 1. The germline V gene encodes CDR1 SGHRS and CDR2 YFSETQ. The CDR3 consists of 12 residues.

This chain links TRBV5-6 with TRBJ1-1; a weak D match, TRBD1 (5 bases). The germline V gene encodes CDR1 SGHDT and CDR2 YYEEEE. The ends were cut back, 3 bases at V and 4 bases at J, with 19 bases in the middle. This CDR3 spans 16 amino acids. The CDR3 DNA sequence: TGTGCCAGCAGCTCCAGGGATGTAGGTCGAGGCACTGAAGCTTTCTTT. Translated: CASSSRDVGRGTEAFF.